This entry concerns a single T cell receptor (beta chain). Which antigen it targets is not known. Base qualities are missing; no much larger clone stands one base away. This specimen comes from a study of radiation and T cells in renal cell carcinoma (dated by TCRdb to 2018 to 2020). For the wider study: A total of roughly 53 samples underwent TCR beta sequencing, made up of 25 or so tumors and some 27 peripheral blood samples. Across all 50 or so samples, more than 4,000,000 unique CDR3 nucleotide sequences, encoding 2 million to 3 million unique CDR3 amino acid sequences, were identified.

Summary of the overall study and its limitations: Higher TCR clonality was observed in irradiated tumors than in controls, with an average of roughly 50% of the repertoire accounted for by the top 100 clonotypes, compared with approximately 43% in nephrectomy-only tumors. Effects of radiation dose or scheduling on the TCR repertoire could not be addressed with the single-armed trial design. Because only small tumor regions of roughly 1 g were available, intratumoral heterogeneity was not captured. Compared with control tumors, irradiated tumors had a greater number of dominant CDR3 motifs, and these motifs made up a bigger portion of the repertoire.

The cysteine opens and the phenylalanine closes a CDR3 of 14 amino acids. The sequence is cut down to CDR3 DNA, 42 bases in frame from base 1. Trimmed from V: 0 bases; trimmed from J: 6 bases; junction bases lacking a gene match: 5. The germline V gene sets CDR1 to MNHEY and CDR2 to SVGAGI. Following the manufacturer's recommendations, the immunoSEQ kit was used to generate TCR beta libraries from genomic DNA. Library preparation used a first multiplex PCR with proprietary primers, then a second PCR adding unique barcodes, with bead cleanups after each round. Each sample batch included a kit-provided positive control reaction and a negative control reaction. The final libraries were assessed on an Agilent 4200 TapeStation D1000 ScreenTape, pooled by volume, and quantified by qPCR. Sequencing ran on an Illumina NextSeq500 with a MidOutput 150-cycle cartridge, using 156 Read1 and 15 Index1 cycles with kit custom primers. The pooled library was loaded at approximately 0.96 pM, and roughly 20% PhiX control was spiked in. In the authors' own workflow: Vendor-processed data were analyzed in R, with a clonotype defined as all T cells sharing the same CDR3 nucleotide sequence. In the clone abundance analyses, frequencies in each sample were normalized to that sample's 10,000 most abundant clones. Public T cell clones, which averaged fewer than five per sample, were removed prior to analysis. Dominant motifs were analyzed with ImmunoMap using the PAM10 matrix, a gap penalty of 30, and a homology threshold of 0.3, and motifs with a cumulative frequency of at least 0.01 were considered dominant. Imported from immuneACCESS, the table was reduced by TCRdb to in-frame sequences with V and J called. These copies leave out some clones; in studies compared against another copy, an unresolved V gene accounts for under half, and the cause of the remainder is not known. V and J calls and clone size are those listed in that table; D and trimming were worked out from the DNA. The sample records 10,000 or so clones, 58% of which are singletons. The top ten clones comprise roughly 10% of the sample.

What the time point label conveys for this sample: tumor resected at nephrectomy. The treatment or condition label, as the study defines it: treatment-naive control, cytoreductive nephrectomy. The control tumors were taken from treatment-naive renal cell carcinoma patients who had cytoreductive nephrectomy with no earlier radiation. All patients had renal cell carcinoma with clear cell pathology. The control tumors sequenced for TCR were resected between about 2011 and 2015 from 11 males and a handful of females whose median age was roughly 57 years (range roughly 35 to 90). The tumors were dissociated mechanically, digested with collagenase/hyaluronidase at 37 degrees C, processed in gentleMACS C tubes, and kept in liquid nitrogen. The QIAamp DNA Blood Mini Kit (Qiagen) was used to prepare genomic DNA for TCR sequencing. The analyses included just those samples that passed every quality control check.

Source: tumor tissue, taken from a patient whose treatment was nephrectomy without radiotherapy. The sequence derives from a man aged 35 to 55 with renal cell carcinoma. The chain was built from TRBV6-5 and TRBJ2-7, with TRBD2 identical over 7 junction bases. The nucleotide sequence is TGTGCCAGCAGTTACTCGAACGGGAGGTTCGAGCAGTACTTC. This is translated as CASSYSNGRFEQYF.